Detailed here is one TCR beta chain. The antigen it binds to is not known. It has no much larger one-base neighbor in the sample; base qualities were not kept. This record comes from a study of blood T cell repertoires in COVID-19 (dated by TCRdb to the early 2020s). About the investigation overall: The collaborator samples originated in the United States, Italy and Spain and spanned the acute and convalescent phases of COVID-19. The material from the prospective study consisted of cDNA or gDNA derived from T cells, B-cell-depleted T cells, or PBMCs. Deeply sampled blood TCRbeta repertoires from subjects exposed to, actively infected with, or recovered from COVID-19 were included in the dataset. The repertoires were released in a freely available public database meant as a resource for research on the immune response to SARS-CoV-2. The samples were drawn from two sources: the first 160 participants of the ongoing ImmuneRACE study, and 950 to 1,500 subjects contributed by 6 global collaborators. The sample metadata nearly always contained a de-identified subject ID, COVID-19 status, age in years and sex. Where available, HLA class I and class II types were taken from metadata supplied by the sample provider and were not determined by assay-based typing.

TCRbeta CDR3 regions were amplified from genomic DNA by means of the immunoSEQ Assay, a bias-controlled multiplex PCR. The study's own analysis went as follows. Within the assay, amplification of reference gene primers was used to estimate how many nucleated cells each sample contained. To quantify the absolute abundance of each unique TCRbeta CDR3 rearrangement, sequence reads were collapsed and filtered. For each sample, productive Simpson clonality was calculated by taking the square root of Simpson's diversity index across productive rearrangements. In its TCRdb copy, this immuneACCESS table keeps in-frame sequences only and misses some clones. Where compared with another copy, unresolved V genes explain less than half of these, and the others have no known cause. From that table come the V and J calls and clone size; the DNA was used to work out D and trimming. The sample data list roughly 150,000 clones, and more than 65% of these were observed just once. Around 18% of the sample lies in the top ten.

Findings and caveats that apply to the study as a whole: The amount of clinical and demographic metadata varied by source and participant and was provided uncurated.

The CDR3, from cysteine to phenylalanine, totals 15 residues. The only DNA kept is the CDR3, 45 bases in frame from the first base. At the junction V is shortened by 0 bases and J by 5 bases; bases outside the gene matches: 7. Looking up the germline V gene yields CDR1 SGHRS and CDR2 YFSETQ. In the prospective study, participants were roughly 18 to 100 years old, resided in under 30 geographic areas of the United States, and were enrolled through a virtual design. To assign participants to cohorts, the prospective study relied on clinical history that participants themselves reported in a screening survey and a study questionnaire. For ImmuneRACE Cohort 3, a participant was defined as recovered based on two consecutive negative NP/OP PCR tests, clearance by a healthcare professional, or resolution of symptoms. Mobile phlebotomists in the prospective study collected whole blood, serum and a nasopharyngeal or oropharyngeal swab from every participant. Additional blood draws and questionnaires over a roughly two-month period could optionally be provided by prospective study participants. Prospective study blood samples were shipped either frozen or at room temperature before DNA extraction.

The sample comprised PBMCs or T cells enriched from blood (not recorded which). The chain was built from TRBV5-1 and TRBJ1-2, with 7 bases aligning to TRBD1. This receptor was obtained from a man aged 55 to 69 who had recovered from COVID-19. The nucleotides are TGCGCCAGCAGCTTGGAAGGGGGCGTCGGTTATGGCTACACCTTC. Its protein is CASSLEGGVGYGYTF.